The clone carrying this TCR beta chain has just a few counts. This CDR3 is also generated by other DNA sequences in the sample. The record originates from a study of siplizumab effects on memory and regulatory T cells. Produced via immunoSEQ multiplex PCR; TCRdb's table is partial and in-frame only. Of 80,000 to 130,000 clones listed, about 91% are singletons. The sample consisted of CD4+ T cells sorted from blood. This clonotype was sampled from a human donor in good health. Some clones in this sample may be carry-over from other donors' samples.

The CDR3 spells CASSQGDRVIEGYTF. The CDR3 region has the DNA TGCGCCAGCAGCCAAGGGGACAGGGTAATTGAGGGCTACACCTTC. The chain combines TRBV4-1 with TRBJ1-2, with 9 bases matching TRBD1. The CDR3 is 15 amino acids. The V gene's germline CDR1 is MGHRA and CDR2 YSYEKL. The V gene end was trimmed by 1 base and the J gene end by 8 bases; junction bases not matched to a gene: 8.